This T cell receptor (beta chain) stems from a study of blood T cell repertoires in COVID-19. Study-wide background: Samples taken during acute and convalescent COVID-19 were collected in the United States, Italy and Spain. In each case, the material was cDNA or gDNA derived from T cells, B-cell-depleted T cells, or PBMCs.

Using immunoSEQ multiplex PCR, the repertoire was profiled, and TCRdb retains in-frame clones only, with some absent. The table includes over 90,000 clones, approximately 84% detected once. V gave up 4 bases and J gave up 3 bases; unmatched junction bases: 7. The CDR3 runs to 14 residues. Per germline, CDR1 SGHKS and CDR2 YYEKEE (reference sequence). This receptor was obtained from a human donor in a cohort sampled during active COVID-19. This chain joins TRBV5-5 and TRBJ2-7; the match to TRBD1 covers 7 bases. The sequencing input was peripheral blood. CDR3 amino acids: CASSPRQGYYEQYF. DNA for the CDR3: TGTGCCAGCAGCCCGAGACAGGGTTACTACGAGCAGTACTTC.